A selection of T cell receptor beta chains follows, all from one sample in a study of cytomegalovirus exposure and HLA in healthy donors. Sequencing used immunoSEQ multiplex PCR; TCRdb keeps in-frame clones, though not all of them. This table holds under 150,000 clones, more than 85% found once. The sequencing input was PBMCs. The receptors come from a man aged 18 to 29 in good health and CMV-seropositive. Both conserved end residues are part of each CDR3. Each record gives: D gene, J gene, clone size, V gene, CDR3 DNA, CDR3 protein. D genes are given only for firm matches. A row's size may be missing; if present it is once, few, many or a size class.

TRBD1 | TRBJ1-5 | NA | TRBV30 | TGTGCCCGATCCGGGACAGGGGATCAGCCCCAGCATTTT | CARSGTGDQPQHF
NA | TRBJ2-3 | NA | TRBV6-1 | TGTGCCAGCAGCCTCGGACAACGCACAGATACGCAGTATTTT | CASSLGQRTDTQYF
TRBD2 | TRBJ2-1 | NA | TRBV19 | TGTGCCAGTAGTCGGGGGGGGCCCTACAATGAGCAGTTCTTC | CASSRGGPYNEQFF
TRBD1 | TRBJ2-7 | NA | TRBV7-9 | TGTGCCAGCAGCTTAGTGGGGACGGACAGGCTCTCCTACGAGCAGTACTTC | CASSLVGTDRLSYEQYF
TRBD1 | TRBJ2-7 | NA | TRBV6-5 | TGTGCCAGCACCATGACAGGGGGATACGAGCAGTACTTC | CASTMTGGYEQYF
TRBD2 | TRBJ2-3 | NA | TRBV2 | TGTGCCAGCAGTGAATGGGCGGGGGGGACGCAGTATTTT | CASSEWAGGTQYF
NA | TRBJ2-2 | NA | TRBV11-2 | TGTGCCAGCAGCTTAGCAGGGAGGCGGGAGCTGTTTTTT | CASSLAGRRELFF
NA | TRBJ2-4 | NA | TRBV2 | TGTGCCAGCAGTGGACAGGTAGACATTCAGTACTTC | CASSGQVDIQYF
TRBD1 | TRBJ2-5 | NA | TRBV5-8 | TGTGCCAGCAGCTTGGTCCAGGGGGCGTTGGGGACCCAGTACTTC | CASSLVQGALGTQYF
TRBD1 | TRBJ1-4 | NA | TRBV7-8 | TGTGCCAGCAGCCCGGGACAGCCGAATGAAAAACTGTTTTTT | CASSPGQPNEKLFF
NA | TRBJ2-2 | NA | TRBV5-1 | TGCGCCAGCAGCCCGGGAAGAGACACCGGGGAGCTGTTTTTT | CASSPGRDTGELFF
TRBD2 | TRBJ2-7 | NA | TRBV19 | TGTGCCAGTAGTGTAGGGCGGGTAGCGGGAATCTACGAGCAGTACTTC | CASSVGRVAGIYEQYF
TRBD1 | TRBJ2-5 | NA | TRBV9 | TGTGCCAGCAGCGAGAGAACAGGGGGCGCAGAGACCCAGTACTTC | CASSERTGGAETQYF
NA | TRBJ1-5 | NA | TRBV6-5 | TGTGCCAGTTCACAGGGTAGCAATCAGCCCCAGCATTTT | CASSQGSNQPQHF
NA | TRBJ1-2 | NA | TRBV5-4 | TGTGCCAGCAGTTATCCGGACTCTACTGGCTACACCTTC | CASSYPDSTGYTF
NA | TRBJ1-6 | NA | TRBV27 | TGTGCCAGCCGACGGACAACCGGATGGTCACCCCTCCACTTT | CASRRTTGWSPLHF
TRBD1 | TRBJ1-3 | few | TRBV6-1 | TGTGCCAGCAGCGGGACAGTAACTGGAAACACCATATATTTT | CASSGTVTGNTIYF
NA | TRBJ1-1 | once | TRBV2 | TGTGCCAGCTCCCGGACAGACCCTGAGACTGAAGCTTTCTTT | CASSRTDPETEAFF
NA | TRBJ2-2 | NA | TRBV11-2 | TGTGCCAGCAGCAGTCCGCGGGATCTCGGGGAGCTGTTTTTT | CASSSPRDLGELFF
NA | TRBJ1-2 | NA | TRBV27 | TGTGCCAGCAGTTTAGGTCCCGGGATGAGAGGCTACACCTTC | CASSLGPGMRGYTF
NA | TRBJ1-2 | NA | TRBV9 | TGTGCCAGCAGCCCGGCGGGGGCGGTTGTAGGCTATGGCTACACCTTC | CASSPAGAVVGYGYTF
NA | TRBJ1-2 | once | TRBV29-1 | TGCAGCGTTGTAGAGGACCGCACAAGGGGTGGCTACACCTTC | CSVVEDRTRGGYTF
NA | TRBJ1-4 | NA | TRBV4-1 | TGCGCCAGCGTCCAAACTATCTCCATGGGAGGAAAACTGTTTTTT | CASVQTISMGGKLFF
NA | TRBJ2-7 | NA | TRBV4-1 | TGCGCCAGCAGCAGATCCCAGGATTTAAGCTCCTACGAGCAGTACTTC | CASSRSQDLSSYEQYF
NA | TRBJ1-5 | NA | TRBV18 | TGTGCCAGCTCACGGTCGGGGGACAATCAGCCCCAGCATTTT | CASSRSGDNQPQHF
TRBD1 | TRBJ2-1 | NA | TRBV7-7 | TGTGCTAGCAGCTTAGCGATGGGACAGATTAATGAGCAGTTCTTC | CASSLAMGQINEQFF
TRBD1 | TRBJ1-2 | NA | TRBV6-6 | TGTGCCAGCAGTTCGCAGGGGGTCTATGGCTACACCTTC | CASSSQGVYGYTF
NA | TRBJ2-5 | NA | TRBV6-1 | TGTGCCAGCAGTGAAGTAGGGGAAGGGACCCAGTACTTC | CASSEVGEGTQYF
NA | TRBJ2-5 | NA | TRBV7-9 | TGTGCCAGCAGCTTTTGGGGGGGCTTAGGGATTACCCAAGAGACCCAGTACTTC | CASSFWGGLGITQETQYF
TRBD2 | TRBJ2-1 | NA | TRBV30 | TGTGCCTGGAGTGGCGGGGGGCACAATGAGCAGTTCTTC | CAWSGGGHNEQFF
NA | TRBJ2-7 | NA | TRBV7-8 | TGTGCCAGCAGCTTGCAGATCTCCGAGCAGTACTTC | CASSLQISEQYF
TRBD2 | TRBJ2-7 | NA | TRBV10-3 | TGTGCCATCACACCGACCGCTAGCGGCTACGAGCAGTACTTC | CAITPTASGYEQYF
TRBD1 | TRBJ2-7 | NA | TRBV6-6 | TGTGCCAGCAGCCTCCGGGACAGTGGATCCGAGCAGTACTTC | CASSLRDSGSEQYF
NA | TRBJ2-2 | NA | TRBV10-1 | TGCGCCAGCAGTGAGAACTCACCCGGGGAGCTGTTTTTT | CASSENSPGELFF
TRBD1 | TRBJ2-7 | NA | TRBV29-1 | TGCAGCGCAGCGGACAGGAGCTCCTACGAGCAGTACTTC | CSAADRSSYEQYF
TRBD1 | TRBJ1-1 | NA | TRBV19 | TGTGCCAGCAGGGGGTACCTGAACACTGAAGCTTTCTTT | CASRGYLNTEAFF
TRBD1 | TRBJ2-1 | NA | TRBV28 | TGTGCCAGCAGTTCAGGGACAGGTGGGGGTTACAATGAGCAGTTCTTC | CASSSGTGGGYNEQFF
TRBD2 | TRBJ2-7 | NA | TRBV11-3 | TGTGCCAGCAGCCCACGCCTGACAGCGGGAGGGCTCGGATACGAGCAGTACTTC | CASSPRLTAGGLGYEQYF
TRBD1 | TRBJ2-4 | NA | TRBV27 | TGTGCCACCCCCCCGGGACAGGGGGTTAGGTACTTC | CATPPGQGVRYF
NA | TRBJ2-7 | NA | TRBV29-1 | TGCAGCGTAGCAGGGGAGAGCTCCTACGAGCAGTACTTC | CSVAGESSYEQYF
NA | TRBJ2-1 | NA | TRBV9 | TGTGCCAGCAGCGTAAGGGGGGGCGATGAGCAGTTCTTC | CASSVRGGDEQFF
TRBD2 | TRBJ2-1 | NA | TRBV2 | TGTGCCAGCAGCATCGGGACTAGCATCAGTTTCAATGAGCAGTTCTTC | CASSIGTSISFNEQFF
TRBD1 | TRBJ2-6 | NA | TRBV27 | TGTGCCAGCAGCGGGACAGCCACCTCTGGGGCCAACGTCCTGACTTTC | CASSGTATSGANVLTF
NA | TRBJ1-1 | NA | TRBV5-4 | TGTGCCAGCAGCCCGGCCGCTCGCGGGAAGAACACTGAAGCTTTCTTT | CASSPAARGKNTEAFF
TRBD2 | TRBJ2-3 | NA | TRBV6-4 | TGTGCCAGCAGTGACACGGCGGTCCCACCGTCGGGCGGGAGTTCTACAGATACGCAGTATTTT | CASSDTAVPPSGGSSTDTQYF
TRBD2 | TRBJ2-7 | NA | TRBV6-6 | TGTGCCGGCGGGGGGCCTTCTTTCTACGAGCAGTACTTC | CAGGGPSFYEQYF
NA | TRBJ2-2 | NA | TRBV4-2 | TGTGCCAGCAGCCAAGAAACCCTTGGTCAGGGAACCGGGGAGCTGTTTTTT | CASSQETLGQGTGELFF
NA | TRBJ2-5 | NA | TRBV6-5 | TGTGCCAGCAGTTATTTCTCCGGGAAGGCGGAGACCCAGTACTTC | CASSYFSGKAETQYF
TRBD1 | TRBJ1-5 | NA | TRBV19 | TGTGCCAGTAGTGGACAGGGGGCGAATAATCAGCCCCAGCATTTT | CASSGQGANNQPQHF
TRBD1 | TRBJ2-5 | NA | TRBV27 | TGTGCCAGCAGTTGGGGACAGGCGGAAGAGACCCAGTACTTC | CASSWGQAEETQYF
NA | TRBJ2-7 | NA | TRBV5-1 | TGCGCCAGCAGCCCCGCGGGTCTTTTAGGATCGTACGAGCAGTACTTC | CASSPAGLLGSYEQYF
TRBD2 | TRBJ2-5 | NA | TRBV7-3 | TGTGCCAGCAGCTTAGAGGGCGGGAGGTCCCCCCAAGAGACCCAGTACTTC | CASSLEGGRSPQETQYF
NA | TRBJ2-2 | few | TRBV19 | TGTGCCAGTACGCTTGCGACCGGGGAGCTGTTTTTT | CASTLATGELFF
NA | TRBJ2-7 | few | TRBV27 | TGTGCCAGCAGTAGCCCCGGGGAGGCGTCCTCCTACGAGCAGTACTTC | CASSSPGEASSYEQYF